This T cell receptor (beta chain) came from a study of glioma-infiltrating T cells after dendritic cell vaccination. TCRdb's table, derived via immunoSEQ multiplex PCR, lists solely in-frame clones and lacks some. This sample carries roughly 51,000 clones, 65% to 90% of them seen once, and the ten largest clones take about an eighth. The ends were cut back, 1 base at V and 4 bases at J, with 7 bases in the middle. CDR1 SGHDN and CDR2 FVKESK come from the germline V gene. The CDR3 consists of 13 residues. This sequence was found in a human donor with glioblastoma. The rearrangement links TRBV14 to TRBJ1-1; D is ambiguous. Sequenced material: blood, taken before dendritic cell vaccination. CDR3 in amino acids: CASSQVSLTEAFF. DNA of the CDR3: TGTGCCAGCAGCCAAGTCAGTCTCACTGAAGCTTTCTTT.